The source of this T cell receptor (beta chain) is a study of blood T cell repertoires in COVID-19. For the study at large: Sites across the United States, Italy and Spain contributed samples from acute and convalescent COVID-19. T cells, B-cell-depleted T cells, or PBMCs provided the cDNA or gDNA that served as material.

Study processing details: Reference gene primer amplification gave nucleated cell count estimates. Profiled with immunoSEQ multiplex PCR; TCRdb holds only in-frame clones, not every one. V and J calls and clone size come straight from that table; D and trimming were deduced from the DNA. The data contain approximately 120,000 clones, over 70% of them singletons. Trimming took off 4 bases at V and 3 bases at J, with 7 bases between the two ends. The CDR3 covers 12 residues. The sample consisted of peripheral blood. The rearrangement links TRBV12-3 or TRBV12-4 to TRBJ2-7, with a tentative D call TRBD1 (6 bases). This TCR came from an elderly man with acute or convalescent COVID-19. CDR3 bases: TGTGCCAGCAGTTGGACAGACTACGAGCAGTACTTC. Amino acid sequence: CASSWTDYEQYF.